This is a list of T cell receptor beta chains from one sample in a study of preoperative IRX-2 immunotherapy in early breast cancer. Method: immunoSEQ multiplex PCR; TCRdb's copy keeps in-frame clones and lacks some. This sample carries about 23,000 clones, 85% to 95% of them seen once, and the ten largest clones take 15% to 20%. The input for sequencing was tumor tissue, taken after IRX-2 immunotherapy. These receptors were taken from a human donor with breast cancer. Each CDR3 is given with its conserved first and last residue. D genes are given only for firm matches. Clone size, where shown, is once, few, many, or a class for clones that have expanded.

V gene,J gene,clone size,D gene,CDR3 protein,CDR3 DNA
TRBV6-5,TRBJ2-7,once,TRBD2,CASSYSSSGSLYEQYF,TGTGCCAGCAGTTACTCGAGTAGCGGGAGCCTTTACGAGCAGTACTTC
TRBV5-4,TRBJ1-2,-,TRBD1,CASSTAGQGIYGYTF,TGTGCCAGCAGCACTGCTGGACAGGGGATCTATGGCTACACCTTC
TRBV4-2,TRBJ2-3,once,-,CASSQVYGGTDTQYF,TGTGCCAGCAGCCAAGTGTATGGGGGGACAGATACGCAGTATTTT
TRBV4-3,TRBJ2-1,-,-,CASSQFSGKQFF,TGCGCCAGCAGCCAGTTTAGCGGAAAGCAGTTCTTC
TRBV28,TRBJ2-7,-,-,CASSLWLGAGGTYEQYF,TGTGCCAGCAGTTTATGGTTAGGGGCGGGTGGGACCTACGAGCAGTACTTC
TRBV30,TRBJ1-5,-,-,CAWSVGVNQPQHF,TGTGCCTGGAGTGTCGGGGTTAATCAGCCCCAGCATTTT
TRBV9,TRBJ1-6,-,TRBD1,CASSPGQGTSPLHF,TGTGCCAGCAGCCCGGGACAGGGAACTTCACCCCTCCACTTT
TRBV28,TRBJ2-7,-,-,CASSPRGLLYEQYF,TGTGCCAGCAGTCCCCGGGGTCTACTCTACGAGCAGTACTTC
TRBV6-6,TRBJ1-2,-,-,CASSYSGSSGGYTF,TGTGCCAGCAGTTACTCCGGGAGTTCGGGGGGCTACACCTTC
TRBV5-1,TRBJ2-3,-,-,CASGLTDASTDTQYF,TGCGCCAGCGGGTTAACGGATGCTAGCACAGATACGCAGTATTTT
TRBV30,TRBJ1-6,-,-,CAWSAGERNSPLHF,TGTGCCTGGAGTGCGGGGGAAAGGAATTCACCCCTCCACTTT
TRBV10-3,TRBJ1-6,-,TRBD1,CAISESDRELASPLHF,TGTGCCATCAGTGAGTCGGACAGGGAGCTTGCTTCACCCCTCCACTTT
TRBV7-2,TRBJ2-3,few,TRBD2,CASSSLAGGPSDTQYF,TGTGCCAGCAGCTCCCTTGCGGGAGGGCCCTCAGATACGCAGTATTTT
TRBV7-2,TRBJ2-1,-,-,CASSLLQYNEQFF,TGTGCCAGCAGCTTACTGCAGTACAATGAGCAGTTCTTC
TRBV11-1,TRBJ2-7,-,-,CASSLMGFRSYEQYF,TGTGCCAGCAGCTTAATGGGGTTTAGGTCCTACGAGCAGTACTTC
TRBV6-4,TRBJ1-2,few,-,CASSPDRTAGGYTF,TGTGCCAGCAGCCCCGACAGGACTGCGGGTGGCTACACCTTC
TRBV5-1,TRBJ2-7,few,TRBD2,CASSPKTHLLAGGPYEQYF,TGCGCCAGCAGCCCCAAAACTCATCTACTAGCGGGAGGACCCTACGAGCAGTACTTC
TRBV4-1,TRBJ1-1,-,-,CASSQGILRGKRDTEAFF,TGCGCCAGCAGCCAAGGAATATTAAGAGGGAAGAGGGACACTGAAGCTTTCTTT
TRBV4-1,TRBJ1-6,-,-,CASSQDGGRSYSPLHF,TGCGCCAGCAGCCAAGATGGAGGCAGGTCTTATTCACCCCTCCACTTT
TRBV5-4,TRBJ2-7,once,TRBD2,CASRAGLAGGGAYEQYF,TGTGCCAGCAGAGCGGGACTAGCGGGAGGGGGGGCCTACGAGCAGTACTTC
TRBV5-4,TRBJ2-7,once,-,CASSLSGGTGDEQYF,TGTGCCAGCAGCTTAAGCGGGGGAACAGGGGACGAGCAGTACTTC
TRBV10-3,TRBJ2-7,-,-,CAISESHTASSYEQYF,TGTGCCATCAGTGAGTCACATACCGCATCCTCCTACGAGCAGTACTTC
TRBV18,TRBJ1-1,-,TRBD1,CASSLPGQGAFF,TGTGCCAGCTCACTCCCGGGACAGGGTGCTTTCTTT
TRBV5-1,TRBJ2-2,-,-,CASLQTAGELFF,TGCGCCAGCCTCCAGACGGCCGGGGAGCTGTTTTTT
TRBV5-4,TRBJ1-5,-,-,CASSLWGGAQPQHF,TGTGCCAGCAGCTTGTGGGGAGGGGCCCAGCCCCAGCATTTT
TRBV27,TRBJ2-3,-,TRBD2,CASRPGLPTDTQYF,TGTGCCAGCAGACCGGGACTACCCACAGATACGCAGTATTTT
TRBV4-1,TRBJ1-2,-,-,CASSQDPSTWGYTF,TGCGCCAGCAGCCAAGACCCCTCTACTTGGGGCTACACCTTC
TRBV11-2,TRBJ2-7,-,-,CASSLGPPAWEQYF,TGTGCCAGCAGCTTAGGCCCCCCTGCCTGGGAGCAGTACTTC
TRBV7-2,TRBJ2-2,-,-,CASSHRTLNTGELFF,TGTGCCAGCAGCCATCGGACTCTAAACACCGGGGAGCTGTTTTTT
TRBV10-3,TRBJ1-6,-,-,CAISEKQEFSPLHF,TGTGCCATCAGTGAGAAACAGGAGTTTTCACCCCTCCACTTT
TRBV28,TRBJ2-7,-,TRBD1,CASSRHGTGFPEQYF,TGTGCCAGCAGTAGACACGGGACAGGGTTCCCCGAGCAGTACTTC
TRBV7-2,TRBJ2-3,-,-,CASSPNTDTQYF,TGTGCCAGCAGCCCCAACACAGATACGCAGTATTTT
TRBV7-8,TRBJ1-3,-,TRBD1,CASSSKQGRGNTIYF,TGTGCCAGCAGCTCTAAACAGGGGAGGGGAAACACCATATATTTT
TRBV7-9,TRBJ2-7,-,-,CASSIQGQAYEQYF,TGTGCCAGCAGCATACAGGGCCAAGCCTACGAGCAGTACTTC
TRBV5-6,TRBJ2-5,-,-,CASSLDAETQYF,TGTGCCAGCAGCTTGGATGCAGAGACCCAGTACTTC
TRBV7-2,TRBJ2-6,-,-,CASPKVSGANVLTF,TGTGCCAGCCCGAAGGTGTCTGGGGCCAACGTCCTGACTTTC
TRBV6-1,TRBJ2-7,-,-,CASSRTDSYEQYF,TGTGCCAGCAGTAGGACAGACTCCTACGAGCAGTACTTC